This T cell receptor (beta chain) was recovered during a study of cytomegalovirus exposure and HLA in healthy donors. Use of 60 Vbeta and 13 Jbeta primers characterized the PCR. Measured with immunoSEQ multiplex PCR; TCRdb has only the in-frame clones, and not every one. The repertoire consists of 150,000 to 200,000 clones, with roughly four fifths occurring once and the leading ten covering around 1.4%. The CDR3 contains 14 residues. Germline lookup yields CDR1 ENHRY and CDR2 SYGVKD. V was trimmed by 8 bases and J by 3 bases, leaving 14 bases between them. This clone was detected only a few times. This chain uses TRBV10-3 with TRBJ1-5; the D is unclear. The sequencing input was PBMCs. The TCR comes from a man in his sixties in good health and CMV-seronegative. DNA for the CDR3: TGTGCCATCTCATTTGAGGATTCCAATCAGCCCCAGCATTTT. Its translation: CAISFEDSNQPQHF.